Presented here are 17 T cell receptor beta chains from one specimen sequenced in a study of shared clonotypes between healthy human individuals. Sequenced by immunoSEQ multiplex PCR; TCRdb stores in-frame clones only, minus some. The profile covers about 2.4 million clones, with 93% appearing a single time and roughly 0.36% taken by the ten largest. The sequenced material came from naive CD4+ T cells from PBMCs. Subset specified: CD45RA+ positively selected. These receptors originate from a man younger than 30 in good health. Some clones in this sample may be carry-over from other donors' samples.

J is TRBJ2-1 and V is TRBV7-2; the match to TRBD2 covers 9 bases. Germline lookup yields CDR1 SGHTA and CDR2 FQGNSA. CDR3 length: 17 amino acids. V was pared by 2 bases and J by 10 bases, with 15 bases of the junction left unmatched. The CDR3: CASSLFREASGIGEQFF. The CDR3 bases are TGTGCCAGCAGCTTATTCCGGGAGGCTAGCGGGATTGGCGAGCAGTTCTTC.

V is TRBV6-5 and J is TRBJ2-3; TRBD2 matches 14 bases. The length of the CDR3 is 14 residues. The germline V gene has CDR1 MNHEY and CDR2 SVGAGI. The V gene end was trimmed by 8 bases and the J gene end by 4 bases; junction bases not matched to a gene: 2. CDR3 DNA sequence: TGTGCCAGCGGGACTAGCGGGAGTCCAGATACGCAGTATTTT. It translates to CASGTSGSPDTQYF.

The chain has TRBV14 and TRBJ1-1; D remains ambiguous. CDR1 and CDR2 from the germline V gene are SGHDN and FVKESK. This CDR3 has 12 amino acids. The germline V and J ends were trimmed by 9 bases and 4 bases, with 12 bases remaining between them. The CDR3 here is CASSTLGTEAFF. The CDR3 coding sequence is TGTGCCAGTTCCACCCTCGGCACTGAAGCTTTCTTT. Full variable domain (remainder filled in from reference TRBV14 and TRBJ1-1): EAGVTQFPSHSVIEKGQTVTLRCDPISGHDNLYWYRRVMGKEIKFLLHFVKESKQDESGMPNNRFLAERTGGTYSTLKVQPAELEDSGVYFCASSTLGTEAFFGQGTRLTVV.

The V call is TRBV5-1, the J call TRBJ1-3; TRBD1 might be the D (5 bases). CDR3 length: 17 residues. V gave up 4 bases and J gave up 1 base, with 18 bases separating them. The germline V gene has CDR1 SGHRS and CDR2 YFSETQ. The CDR3 DNA reads TGCGCCAGCAGCCCAGTGGGGCCGGATTCTTCTGGAAACACCATATATTTT. Protein: CASSPVGPDSSGNTIYF.

The CDR3 bases are TGTGCCAGCAGTGAAGCGGAAAGGACTGGAAACACCATATATTTT. Translated: CASSEAERTGNTIYF. This chain uses TRBV6-1 with TRBJ1-3, with D unclear. V lost 0 bases and J 2 bases, leaving 8 bases between the germline ends. In germline, CDR1 is MNHNS, CDR2 SASEGT. The CDR3 has 15 residues.

The chain is built from TRBV5-5 and TRBJ1-4; the D is unclear. Germline loops: CDR1 SGHKS, CDR2 YYEKEE (reference sequence). V was shortened by 6 bases and J by 10 bases, with 19 bases between the two germline ends. The CDR3 runs 14 residues. The CDR3 coding sequence is TGTGCCAGCAATTTGAGGGATATCTCGGCAAAACTGTTTTTT. Residues: CASNLRDISAKLFF. Combining the CDR3 with reference TRBV5-5 and TRBJ1-4 gives the whole variable domain DAGVTQSPTHLIKTRGQQVTLRCSPISGHKSVSWYQQVLGQGPQFIFQYYEKEERGRGNFPDRFSARQFPNYSSELNVNALLLGDSALYLCASNLRDISAKLFFGSGTQLSVL.

To note about this clone: The identical CDR3 is also encoded by other nucleotide sequences in the sample. This chain links TRBV5-1 with TRBJ1-1; D may be TRBD1 (5 bases). There are 14 residues in the CDR3. Germline CDR1 is SGHRS and CDR2 is YFSETQ. Trimming removed 1 base from V and 1 base from J, with 8 bases in between. CDR3 bases: TGCGCCAGCAGCTTGCAAGGGGCGAACACTGAAGCTTTCTTT. Amino acids: CASSLQGANTEAFF.

With regard to this clone: The sample holds other DNA sequences that translate to the same CDR3. V gene TRBV27 combines with J gene TRBJ1-3, with a weak D call TRBD1 (5 bases). Trimming cost V 1 base and J 2 bases, with 12 bases left between them. The CDR3 is 16 residues long. Looked up from germline, CDR1 is MNHEY and CDR2 is SMNVEV (reference sequence). The CDR3 DNA reads TGTGCCAGCAGTTTATACCAGGGCGCCCCTGGAAACACCATATATTTT. It translates to CASSLYQGAPGNTIYF.

The chain links TRBV10-3 to TRBJ2-1; 16 bases agree with TRBD2. The germline V gene has CDR1 ENHRY and CDR2 SYGVKD. J lost 0 bases, V lost 7 bases, and 9 bases had no gene match. The CDR3 is 19 amino acids. In DNA form, the CDR3 reads TGTGCCATCAAGGGACTAGCGGGAGGGATCCAGAGCTCCTACAATGAGCAGTTCTTC. Translating gives CAIKGLAGGIQSSYNEQFF.

V and J are TRBV6-5 and TRBJ2-2; 10 bases line up with TRBD2. V lost 6 bases and J lost 7; bases outside the gene matches: 5. Germline CDR1 reads MNHEY; CDR2 reads SVGAGI. This CDR3 has 14 residues. CDR3 region: CASRTSGNSGELFF. The DNA for the CDR3 is TGTGCCAGCAGAACTAGCGGGAATAGCGGGGAGCTGTTTTTT.

This clone was seen a single time. The rearrangement links TRBV5-1 to TRBJ2-7; D not certain. The CDR3 spans 13 residues. CDR1 is SGHRS and CDR2 is YFSETQ in the germline V gene. V lost 2 bases and J 0 bases, leaving 6 bases between the germline ends. Here the CDR3 reads CASSLLSSYEQYF. CDR3 DNA: TGCGCCAGCAGCTTACTGAGCTCCTACGAGCAGTACTTC. The whole variable domain, remainder taken from reference TRBV5-1 and TRBJ2-7, is KAGVTQTPRYLIKTRGQQVTLSCSPISGHRSVSWYQQTPGQGLQFLFEYFSETQRNKGNFPGRFSGRQFSNSRSEMNVSTLELGDSALYLCASSLLSSYEQYFGPGTRLTVT.

This clone was counted once. The chain is built from TRBV5-6 and TRBJ2-3; TRBD2 matches 7 bases. J gave up 2 bases and V 0 bases, and 6 bases lay outside the gene matches. The CDR3 sequence is 16 residues long. The V gene's germline CDR1 is SGHDT and CDR2 YYEEEE. CDR3 sequence reads: CASSLVTGGTTDTQYF. The CDR3 DNA is TGTGCCAGCAGCTTGGTTACGGGAGGCACCACAGATACGCAGTATTTT.

V usage is TRBV11-3 and J usage is TRBJ2-5; tentatively, D is TRBD1 (6 bases). Germline-derived CDR1 and CDR2 are SGHNT and YENEEA. There are 17 residues in the CDR3. The germline V and J ends were trimmed by 5 bases and 0 bases, with 19 bases remaining between them. The CDR3 nucleotides are TGTGCCAGCAGCGAGGGCGCTTTAGGGGACAACCAAGAGACCCAGTACTTC. It codes for CASSEGALGDNQETQYF.

This clone was found a few times. The CDR3 protein is CASSAPGQGARGYTF. In DNA, the CDR3 is TGTGCCAGCAGCGCTCCGGGACAGGGGGCGCGGGGCTACACCTTC. This chain links TRBV27 with TRBJ1-2; 12 positions match TRBD1. The CDR3 has 15 residues. From germline, CDR1 is MNHEY and CDR2 SMNVEV (reference sequence). With V trimmed by 6 bases and J by 8 bases, 10 bases remained unmatched.

This sequence joins TRBV9 and TRBJ2-4, with a possible D match to TRBD1 (6 bases). Trimming removed 0 bases from V and 5 bases from J, with 12 bases in between. The CDR3 has 15 residues. Germline V gene lookup returns CDR1 SGDLS and CDR2 YYNGEE. CDR3: CASSVAPQGENIQYF. In nucleotides, the CDR3 is TGTGCCAGCAGCGTAGCTCCACAGGGCGAAAACATTCAGTACTTC.

The chain carries TRBV5-6 and TRBJ2-3, with 7 bases aligning to TRBD2. The V and J ends lost 4 bases and 2 bases, in that order; junction bases with no gene match: 7. Germline values: CDR1 SGHDT, CDR2 YYEEEE. CDR3 length equals 15 residues. CDR3 loop: CASSLHGGYTDTQYF. CDR3 in DNA: TGTGCCAGCAGCCTGCACGGGGGGTACACAGATACGCAGTATTTT. Full variable domain (remainder filled in from reference TRBV5-6 and TRBJ2-3): DAGVTQSPTHLIKTRGQQVTLRCSPKSGHDTVSWYQQALGQGPQFIFQYYEEEERQRGNFPDRFSGHQFPNYSSELNVNALLLGDSALYLCASSLHGGYTDTQYFGPGTRLTVL.

The chain carries TRBV18 and TRBJ2-2; 14 nucleotides line up with TRBD2. The CDR3 extends over 18 amino acids. The junction had 7 bases not matched to a gene; V was cut back by 3 bases and J by 4 bases. Germline CDR1 is KGHSH and CDR2 is LQKENI. This CDR3 is CASSPGLAGDLGTGELFF. The CDR3 DNA follows: TGTGCCAGCTCACCGGGACTAGCGGGAGACCTGGGCACCGGGGAGCTGTTTTTT.